This TCR beta chain was captured by sequencing in a study of blood T cells in healthy people across ages. The authors ran a second PCR of 7 to 11 cycles using a sample-barcoded 5' primer and a J-beta primer mix. One entry per CDR3 protein, called by TCRdb with MiXCR from the 5' RACE reads. The data show around 1.7 million distinct CDR3 sequences, with approximately 30% seen just once and over 7% held by the top ten. V shed 5 bases and J shed 8 bases, with 16 bases lying between them. The CDR3 totals 13 residues. Looked up from germline, CDR1 is SQVTM and CDR2 is ANQGSEA. They isolated at least 7 million PBMCs from each sample. This clonotype was found many times.

Sequenced material: blood. The receptor's source is a woman aged 25 to 39 in good health. This sequence joins TRBV29-1 and TRBJ2-4; D tentatively reads TRBD1 or TRBD2 (5 bases each). CDR3: CSVTLTEGHIQYF. The DNA of the CDR3 is TGCAGCGTTACTTTGACAGAGGGACACATTCAGTACTTC.